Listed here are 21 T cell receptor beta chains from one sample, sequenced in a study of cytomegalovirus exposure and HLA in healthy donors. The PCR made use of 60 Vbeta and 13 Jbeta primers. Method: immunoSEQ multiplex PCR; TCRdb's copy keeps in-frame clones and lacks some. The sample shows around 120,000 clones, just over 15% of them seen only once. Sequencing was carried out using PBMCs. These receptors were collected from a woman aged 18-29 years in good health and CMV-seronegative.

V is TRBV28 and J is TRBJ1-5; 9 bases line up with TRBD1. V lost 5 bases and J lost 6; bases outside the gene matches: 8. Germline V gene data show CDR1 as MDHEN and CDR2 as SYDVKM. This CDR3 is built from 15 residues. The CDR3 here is CASSPHRGLGQPQHF. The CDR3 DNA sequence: TGTGCCAGCAGTCCCCACAGGGGGCTGGGTCAGCCCCAGCATTTT.

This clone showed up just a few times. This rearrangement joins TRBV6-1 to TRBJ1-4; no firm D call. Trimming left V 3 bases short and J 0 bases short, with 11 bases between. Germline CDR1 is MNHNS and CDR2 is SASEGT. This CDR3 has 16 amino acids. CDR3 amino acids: CASSDSPDATNEKLFF. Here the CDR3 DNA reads TGTGCCAGCAGTGATAGTCCTGATGCAACTAATGAAAAACTGTTTTTT.

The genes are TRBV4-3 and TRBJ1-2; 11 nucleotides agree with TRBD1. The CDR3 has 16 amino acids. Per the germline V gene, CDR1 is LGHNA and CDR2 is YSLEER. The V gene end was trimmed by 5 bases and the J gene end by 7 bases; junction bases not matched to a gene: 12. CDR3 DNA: TGCGCCAGCAGCACTCTCCACGGACAGGGGGCTGGTGGCTACACCTTC. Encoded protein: CASSTLHGQGAGGYTF.

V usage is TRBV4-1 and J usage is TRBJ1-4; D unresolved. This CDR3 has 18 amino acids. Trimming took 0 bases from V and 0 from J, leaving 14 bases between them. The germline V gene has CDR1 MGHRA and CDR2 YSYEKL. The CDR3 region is CASSQDRGGMSTNEKLFF. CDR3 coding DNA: TGCGCCAGCAGCCAAGATAGAGGCGGCATGTCAACTAATGAAAAACTGTTTTTT.

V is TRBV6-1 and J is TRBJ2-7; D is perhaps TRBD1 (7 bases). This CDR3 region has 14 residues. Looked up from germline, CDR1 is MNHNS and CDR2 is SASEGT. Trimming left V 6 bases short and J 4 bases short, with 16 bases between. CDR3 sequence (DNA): TGTGCCAGCAGCTGGAGGGACAGCTTTTACGAGCAGTACTTC. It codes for CASSWRDSFYEQYF.

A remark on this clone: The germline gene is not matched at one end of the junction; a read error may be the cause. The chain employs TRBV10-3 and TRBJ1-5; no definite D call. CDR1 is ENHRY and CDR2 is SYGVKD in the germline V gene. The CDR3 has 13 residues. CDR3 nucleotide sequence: TGTGCCATCAGTGAGTCGAGGAGGGTAGGAATGAATTTT. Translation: CAISESRRVGMNF.

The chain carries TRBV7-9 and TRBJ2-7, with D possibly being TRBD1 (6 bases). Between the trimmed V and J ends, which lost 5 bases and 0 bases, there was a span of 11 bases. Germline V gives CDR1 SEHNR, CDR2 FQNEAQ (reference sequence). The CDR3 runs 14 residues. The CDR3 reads CASSPGVPSYEQYF. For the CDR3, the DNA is TGTGCCAGCAGCCCAGGGGTTCCCTCCTACGAGCAGTACTTC.

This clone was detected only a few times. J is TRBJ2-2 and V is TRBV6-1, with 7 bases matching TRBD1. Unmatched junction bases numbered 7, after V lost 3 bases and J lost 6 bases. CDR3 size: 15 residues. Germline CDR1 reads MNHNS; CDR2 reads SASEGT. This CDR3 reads CASSETGTVPGELFF. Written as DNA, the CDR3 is TGTGCCAGCAGTGAGACAGGGACCGTCCCCGGGGAGCTGTTTTTT.

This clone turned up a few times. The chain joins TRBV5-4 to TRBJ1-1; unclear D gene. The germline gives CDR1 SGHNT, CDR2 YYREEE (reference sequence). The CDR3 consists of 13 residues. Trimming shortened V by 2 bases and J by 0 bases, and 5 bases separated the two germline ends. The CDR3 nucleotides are TGTGCCAGCAGCTTTTCAGTGAACACTGAAGCTTTCTTT. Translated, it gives CASSFSVNTEAFF.

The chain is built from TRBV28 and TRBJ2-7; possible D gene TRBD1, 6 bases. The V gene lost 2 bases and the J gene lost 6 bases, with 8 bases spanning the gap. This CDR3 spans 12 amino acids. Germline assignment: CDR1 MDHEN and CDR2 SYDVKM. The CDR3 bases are TGTGCCAGCAGTTTACGCAGGGGCGAGCAGTACTTC. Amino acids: CASSLRRGEQYF. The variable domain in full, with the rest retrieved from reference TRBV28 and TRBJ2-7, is DVKVTQSSRYLVKRTGEKVFLECVQDMDHENMFWYRQDPGLGLRLIYFSYDVKMKEKGDIPEGYSVSREKKERFSLILESASTNQTSMYLCASSLRRGEQYFGPGTRLTVT.

The CDR3 DNA follows: TGTGCCAGCAGTTCTCCCGGCCTAGAGGCTTACGAGCAGTACTTC. Amino acid sequence: CASSSPGLEAYEQYF. The chain employs TRBV28 and TRBJ2-7; D gene uncertain. Germline V gene data show CDR1 as MDHEN and CDR2 as SYDVKM. Trimming stripped 4 bases from V and 4 bases from J, with 17 bases between. The CDR3 has 15 amino acids.

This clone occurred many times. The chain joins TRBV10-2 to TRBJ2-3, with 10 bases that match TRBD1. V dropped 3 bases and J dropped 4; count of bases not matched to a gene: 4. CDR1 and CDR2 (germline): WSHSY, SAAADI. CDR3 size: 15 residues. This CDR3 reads CASSDWDRGPDTQYF. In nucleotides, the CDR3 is TGCGCCAGCAGTGACTGGGACAGGGGTCCAGATACGCAGTATTTT.

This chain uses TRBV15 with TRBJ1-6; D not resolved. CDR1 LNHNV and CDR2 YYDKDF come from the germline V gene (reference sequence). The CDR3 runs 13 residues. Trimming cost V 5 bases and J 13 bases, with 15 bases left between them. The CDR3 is CATSSRAKRPLHF. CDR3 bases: TGTGCCACCAGCTCGCGGGCCAAACGGCCCCTCCACTTT.

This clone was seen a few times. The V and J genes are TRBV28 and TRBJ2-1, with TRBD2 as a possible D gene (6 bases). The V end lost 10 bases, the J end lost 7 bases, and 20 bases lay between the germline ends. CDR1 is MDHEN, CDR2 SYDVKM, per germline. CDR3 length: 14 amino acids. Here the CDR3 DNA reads TGTGCCACCCTATCAGGGCTAGCGAAAAATGAGCAGTTCTTC. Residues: CATLSGLAKNEQFF.

The DNA of the CDR3 is TGTGCCAGCAACCGGCTAGCGGGGGGGACCTACGAGCAGTACTTC. It specifies CASNRLAGGTYEQYF. The gene calls are TRBV2 and TRBJ2-7; TRBD2 matches 12 bases. The J segment lost 2 bases and the V segment lost 7 bases, leaving 6 bases of the junction unmatched. CDR1 is SNHLY and CDR2 is FYNNEI in the germline V gene. The CDR3 runs to 15 residues.

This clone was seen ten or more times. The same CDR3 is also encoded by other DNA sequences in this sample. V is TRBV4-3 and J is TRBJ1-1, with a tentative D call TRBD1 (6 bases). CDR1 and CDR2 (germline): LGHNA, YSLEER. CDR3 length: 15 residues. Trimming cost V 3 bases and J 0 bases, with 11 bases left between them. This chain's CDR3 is CASSHRQGLNTEAFF. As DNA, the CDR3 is TGCGCCAGCAGCCACCGGCAGGGGCTGAACACTGAAGCTTTCTTT.

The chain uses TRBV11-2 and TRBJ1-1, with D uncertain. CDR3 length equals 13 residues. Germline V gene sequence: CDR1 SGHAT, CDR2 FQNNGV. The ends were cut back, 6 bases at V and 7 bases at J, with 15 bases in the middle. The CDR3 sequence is CASRVPSGREAFF. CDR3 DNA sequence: TGTGCCAGCAGGGTACCTAGTGGCCGTGAAGCTTTCTTT.

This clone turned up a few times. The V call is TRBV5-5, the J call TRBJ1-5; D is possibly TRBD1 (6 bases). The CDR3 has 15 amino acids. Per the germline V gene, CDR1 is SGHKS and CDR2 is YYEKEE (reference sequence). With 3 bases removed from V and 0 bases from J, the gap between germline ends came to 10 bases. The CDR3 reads CASSWYRASNQPQHF. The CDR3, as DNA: TGTGCCAGCAGCTGGTACAGGGCTAGCAATCAGCCCCAGCATTTT.

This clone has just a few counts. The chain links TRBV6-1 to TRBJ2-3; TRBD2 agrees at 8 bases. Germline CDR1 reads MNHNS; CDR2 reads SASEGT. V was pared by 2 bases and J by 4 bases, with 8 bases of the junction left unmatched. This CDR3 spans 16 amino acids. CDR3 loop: CASSELPAGVSDTQYF. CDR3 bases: TGTGCCAGCAGTGAACTCCCAGCGGGAGTATCAGATACGCAGTATTTT.

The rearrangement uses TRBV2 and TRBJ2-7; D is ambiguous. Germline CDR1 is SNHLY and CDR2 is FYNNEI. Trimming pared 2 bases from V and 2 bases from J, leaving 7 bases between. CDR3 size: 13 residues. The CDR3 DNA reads TGTGCCAGCAGTGAATCCCCGGCCTACGAGCAGTACTTC. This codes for CASSESPAYEQYF.

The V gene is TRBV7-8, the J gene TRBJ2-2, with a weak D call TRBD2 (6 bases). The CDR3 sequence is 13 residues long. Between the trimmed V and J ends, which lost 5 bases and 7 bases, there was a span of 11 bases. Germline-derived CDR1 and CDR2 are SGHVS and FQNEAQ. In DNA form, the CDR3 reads TGTGCCAGCAGCGGAGGGGTTTTCGGGGAGCTGTTTTTT. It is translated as CASSGGVFGELFF.